One sample yielded the 27 T cell receptor beta chains listed below, sequenced in a study of blood T cell repertoires in COVID-19. Data came from immunoSEQ multiplex PCR; TCRdb stores just in-frame clones and leaves some out. The data hold roughly 170,000 clones, with about four fifths observed a single time. The sample comprised peripheral blood. The receptors shown here come from a woman aged 55 to 70 with COVID-19, enrolled during active disease.

The chain has TRBV5-5 and TRBJ1-3; 8 bases are a match to TRBD1. Germline V gives CDR1 SGHKS, CDR2 YYEKEE (reference sequence). The CDR3 is made up of 15 amino acids. V shed 0 bases, J shed 4 bases, and the junction held 3 bases outside the gene matches. CDR3 DNA: TGTGCCAGCAGCTTGGTCGGGACAGGAGGAAACACCATATATTTT. This encodes CASSLVGTGGNTIYF. The full variable domain, its missing parts supplied by reference TRBV5-5 and TRBJ1-3, is DAGVTQSPTHLIKTRGQQVTLRCSPISGHKSVSWYQQVLGQGPQFIFQYYEKEERGRGNFPDRFSARQFPNYSSELNVNALLLGDSALYLCASSLVGTGGNTIYFGEGSWLTVV.

The chain links TRBV7-3 to TRBJ1-6, with 8 bases matching TRBD1. Germline lookup yields CDR1 SGHTA and CDR2 FQGTGA. This CDR3 is built from 14 residues. The V segment lost 5 bases and the J segment 7 bases; nucleotides outside the gene matches: 4. CDR3 in amino acids: CASSITGGNSPLHF. CDR3 nucleotide sequence: TGTGCCAGCAGCATTACAGGGGGAAATTCACCCCTCCACTTT.

V gene TRBV5-8 combines with J gene TRBJ1-1; D remains unclear. Germline V gene sequence: CDR1 SGHTS, CDR2 YDEGEE. V was shortened by 4 bases and J by 0 bases, with 4 bases between the two germline ends. The CDR3 covers 12 residues. The CDR3 DNA sequence: TGTGCCAGCAGCCCTATGAACACTGAAGCTTTCTTT. The encoded protein is CASSPMNTEAFF. Combining the CDR3 with reference TRBV5-8 and TRBJ1-1 gives the whole variable domain EAGVTQSPTHLIKTRGQQATLRCSPISGHTSVYWYQQALGLGLQFLLWYDEGEERNRGNFPPRFSGRQFPNYSSELNVNALELEDSALYLCASSPMNTEAFFGQGTRLTVV.

The chain employs TRBV6-2 or TRBV6-3 and TRBJ2-7, with 7 positions matching TRBD2. J gave up 4 bases and V 0 bases, and 6 bases lay outside the gene matches. The CDR3 extends over 15 amino acids. Germline CDR1 and CDR2: MNHEY and SVGEGT. CDR3 region: CASSYSTAGPYEQYF. As DNA, the CDR3 is TGTGCCAGCAGTTACTCGACAGCGGGACCGTACGAGCAGTACTTC.

This clone was seen just once. This rearrangement joins TRBV19 to TRBJ1-1, with D unresolved. CDR3 length equals 15 residues. Germline lookup yields CDR1 LNHDA and CDR2 SQIVND (reference sequence). The ends were cut back, 3 bases at V and 0 bases at J, with 11 bases in the middle. In DNA form, the CDR3 reads TGTGCCAGTAGTATGGGGAGTCCCATGAACACTGAAGCTTTCTTT. Residues: CASSMGSPMNTEAFF.

J is TRBJ2-5 and V is TRBV7-8, with a weak D call TRBD1 (5 bases). CDR3 length: 13 residues. The germline V gene encodes CDR1 SGHVS and CDR2 FQNEAQ. V was pared by 9 bases and J by 3 bases, with 14 bases between. This CDR3 reads CASRVRGKETQYF. In DNA form, the CDR3 reads TGTGCCAGTCGGGTTAGGGGTAAAGAGACCCAGTACTTC.

This chain joins TRBV5-1 and TRBJ1-1, with D uncertain. Germline values: CDR1 SGHRS, CDR2 YFSETQ. Trimming shortened V by 4 bases and J by 4 bases, and 17 bases separated the two germline ends. This CDR3 is built from 15 residues. Here the CDR3 reads CASSTSGGVGTEAFF. The CDR3 bases are TGCGCCAGCAGCACCTCCGGCGGGGTGGGCACTGAAGCTTTCTTT.

The CDR3 DNA sequence: TGTGCCAGCTCACCCGAAGCGGATTCACCCCTCCACTTT. Protein product: CASSPEADSPLHF. This chain links TRBV18 with TRBJ1-6; D gene unclear. Germline CDR1 KGHSH, CDR2 LQKENI. The V and J ends lost 3 bases and 8 bases respectively, with 8 bases between them. The CDR3 extends over 13 amino acids.

The chain couples TRBV9 to TRBJ1-1; TRBD1 matches 9 bases. CDR1 is SGDLS, CDR2 YYNGEE, per germline. The CDR3 runs to 16 residues. V trimming: 0 bases; J trimming: 1 base; junction bases outside the gene matches: 4. The CDR3 nucleotides are TGTGCCAGCAGCGTAGAGGGGACAGGGAGGAACACTGAAGCTTTCTTT. Protein sequence: CASSVEGTGRNTEAFF.

This sequence joins TRBV6-5 and TRBJ2-5; 15 bases match TRBD2. J was trimmed by 2 bases and V by 9 bases; bases with no gene match: 1. CDR1 is MNHEY and CDR2 is SVGAGI in the germline V gene. CDR3 length: 14 amino acids. CDR3 nucleotides: TGTGCCAGGGGACTAGCGGGGGGACAAGAGACCCAGTACTTC. As protein: CARGLAGGQETQYF.

J is TRBJ1-2 and V is TRBV7-9; D not certain. The germline V gene has CDR1 SEHNR and CDR2 FQNEAQ (reference sequence). This CDR3 has 13 amino acids. Trimming took off 2 bases at V and 4 bases at J, with 8 bases between the two ends. This chain's CDR3 is CASSLTAGYGYTF. As DNA, the CDR3 is TGTGCCAGCAGCTTAACGGCGGGCTATGGCTACACCTTC.

The rearrangement uses TRBV11-2 and TRBJ2-3, with TRBD1 as a possible D gene (6 bases). Looked up from germline, CDR1 is SGHAT and CDR2 is FQNNGV. The CDR3 has 16 amino acids. Deletions cut 2 bases from V and 1 base from J, with 13 bases between. This CDR3 reads CASSLWGQGGTDTQYF. Written as DNA, the CDR3 is TGTGCCAGCAGCTTATGGGGACAAGGGGGCACAGATACGCAGTATTTT.

The chain joins TRBV4-1 to TRBJ2-1; 7 nucleotides line up with TRBD1. The V gene's germline CDR1 is MGHRA and CDR2 YSYEKL. The CDR3 is made up of 17 amino acids. V lost 3 bases, J lost 4 bases, and 12 bases stayed unmatched. CDR3 protein: CASSHVRGQKIYNEQFF. As DNA, the CDR3 is TGCGCCAGCAGCCATGTCCGGGGACAGAAGATTTACAATGAGCAGTTCTTC.

The chain uses TRBV27 and TRBJ1-6, with 8 bases that match TRBD1. Germline trimming cut 5 bases from V and 10 bases from J; bases unmatched to any gene: 10. The CDR3 has 15 residues. CDR1 is MNHEY and CDR2 is SMNVEV in the germline V gene (reference sequence). For the CDR3, the DNA is TGTGCCAGCAGTCTCTTTACAGGGGGGAGATCACCCCTCCACTTT. It encodes CASSLFTGGRSPLHF.

This chain links TRBV11-2 with TRBJ2-4; 9 nucleotides match TRBD1. Trimming took 1 base from V and 7 from J; bases not matched to a gene: 5. This CDR3 is built from 15 residues. CDR1 SGHAT and CDR2 FQNNGV come from the germline V gene. Here the CDR3 reads CASSLVTGGMNIQYF. The CDR3 bases are TGTGCCAGCAGCTTAGTAACAGGGGGCATGAACATTCAGTACTTC.

This clone was detected only a few times. The chain is built from TRBV3-1 (or the pseudogene TRBV3-2) and TRBJ2-7; the D is unclear. Between the trimmed V and J ends, which lost 4 bases and 1 base, there was a span of 17 bases. The CDR3 length is 16 residues. Per germline, CDR1 LGHDT and CDR2 YNNKEL (reference sequence). The DNA of the CDR3 is TGTGCCAGCAGCCTTCTCCCCTTGAGAAGTTCCTACGAGCAGTACTTC. It specifies CASSLLPLRSSYEQYF.

The V gene is TRBV19, the J gene TRBJ1-5; 12 positions agree with TRBD1. This CDR3 is 16 amino acids long. Unmatched junction bases numbered 9, after V lost 6 bases and J lost 6 bases. The germline CDR1 and CDR2 sequences are LNHDA and SQIVND (reference sequence). CDR3 residues: CASSPGQGAYGQPQHF. In DNA, the CDR3 is TGTGCCAGTAGCCCGGGACAGGGGGCGTACGGTCAGCCCCAGCATTTT.

This clone was seen only a few times. This chain's CDR3 is CASSKRPLTGWQVAGSPLHF. The CDR3 DNA follows: TGTGCCAGCAGCAAAAGGCCCCTGACAGGATGGCAGGTAGCGGGTTCACCCCTCCACTTT. The gene calls are TRBV6-6 and TRBJ1-6; D is possibly TRBD1 (6 bases). The germline V gene has CDR1 MNHNY and CDR2 SVGAGI (reference sequence). The V and J ends lost 6 bases and 9 bases respectively, with 33 bases between them. The CDR3 is 20 residues long.

Only a few counts were recorded for this clone. V and J are TRBV6-5 and TRBJ1-1; D possibly corresponds to TRBD1 (5 bases). CDR3 size: 13 residues. With 6 bases removed from V and 5 bases from J, the gap between germline ends came to 13 bases. Germline-derived CDR1 and CDR2 are MNHEY and SVGAGI. The CDR3 DNA follows: TGTGCCAGCAGGACGACAGCCATGACTGAAGCTTTCTTT. As protein: CASRTTAMTEAFF.

The chain recombines TRBV4-2 with TRBJ2-5; 7 bases agree with TRBD2. CDR3 length: 19 residues. V lost 0 bases to trimming and J lost 1 base; unmatched junction nucleotides: 14. Germline assignment: CDR1 LGHNA and CDR2 YNFKEQ. This CDR3 is CASSQDRVRASGTQETQYF. CDR3 DNA sequence: TGTGCCAGCAGCCAAGATAGGGTTAGGGCTAGCGGAACCCAAGAGACCCAGTACTTC.

This clone appeared once. The rearrangement joins TRBV18 to TRBJ2-3; D unclear. V was shortened by 4 bases and J by 3 bases, with 14 bases between the two germline ends. The length of the CDR3 is 15 residues. CDR1 is KGHSH, CDR2 LQKENI, per germline. The CDR3 loop is CASSLGQVRTDTQYF. Here the CDR3 DNA reads TGTGCCAGCTCACTCGGTCAAGTTAGAACAGATACGCAGTATTTT.

This chain joins TRBV7-8 and TRBJ1-1; D may be TRBD1 (6 bases). The ends were cut back, 4 bases at V and 2 bases at J, with 11 bases in the middle. Germline CDR1 and CDR2: SGHVS and FQNEAQ. This CDR3 region has 14 residues. In DNA form, the CDR3 reads TGTGCCAGCAGCTCCGGACAGTCAAACACTGAAGCTTTCTTT. Amino acid sequence: CASSSGQSNTEAFF.

The chain has TRBV4-3 and TRBJ2-3; 9 bases are shared with TRBD2. The CDR3 totals 16 residues. The germline CDR1 and CDR2 sequences are LGHNA and YSLEER. J gave up 6 bases and V 0 bases, and 7 bases lay outside the gene matches. The CDR3 nucleotides are TGCGCCAGCAGCCAAGAGGCGGGAGGGAGTGTTGATACGCAGTATTTT. This sequence encodes CASSQEAGGSVDTQYF.

This clone was seen once. As DNA, the CDR3 is TGCGCCAGCAGCCGGGACAGGCAAAGCGGGCAGTACTTC. Its protein is CASSRDRQSGQYF. J is TRBJ2-7 and V is TRBV4-3; TRBD1 matches at 8 bases. The length of the CDR3 is 13 residues. The trim removed 4 bases at V and 9 bases at J, leaving 8 bases unmatched. From germline, CDR1 is LGHNA and CDR2 YSLEER.

This clone appeared a single time. The J gene is TRBJ2-3, the V gene TRBV28; 8 nucleotides line up with TRBD2. The CDR3 has 15 amino acids. The germline gives CDR1 MDHEN, CDR2 SYDVKM. After removal of 5 bases from V and 1 base from J, the junction contained 5 bases not matched to a gene. The CDR3 DNA sequence: TGTGCCAGCAGTATCAGAGCGGGGGGCACAGATACGCAGTATTTT. Protein product: CASSIRAGGTDTQYF.

For the CDR3, the DNA is TGTGCCAGCAGCCCGCCCAGAGAGACCCAGTACTTC. This gives the protein CASSPPRETQYF. V is TRBV7-2 and J is TRBJ2-5; D not resolved. V was shortened by 5 bases and J by 4 bases, with 8 bases between the two germline ends. The germline CDR1 and CDR2 sequences are SGHTA and FQGNSA. CDR3 size: 12 residues.

This clone was seen only a few times. The rearrangement uses TRBV6-6 and TRBJ2-7; tentatively, D is TRBD1 (6 bases). Germline V gene data show CDR1 as MNHNY and CDR2 as SVGAGI (reference sequence). The CDR3 sequence is 14 residues long. Trimming took off 7 bases at V and 4 bases at J, with 17 bases between the two ends. CDR3 sequence: CASICLRDTYEQYV. DNA of the CDR3: TGTGCCAGCATCTGCCTTCGGGACACTTACGAGCAGTACGTC.